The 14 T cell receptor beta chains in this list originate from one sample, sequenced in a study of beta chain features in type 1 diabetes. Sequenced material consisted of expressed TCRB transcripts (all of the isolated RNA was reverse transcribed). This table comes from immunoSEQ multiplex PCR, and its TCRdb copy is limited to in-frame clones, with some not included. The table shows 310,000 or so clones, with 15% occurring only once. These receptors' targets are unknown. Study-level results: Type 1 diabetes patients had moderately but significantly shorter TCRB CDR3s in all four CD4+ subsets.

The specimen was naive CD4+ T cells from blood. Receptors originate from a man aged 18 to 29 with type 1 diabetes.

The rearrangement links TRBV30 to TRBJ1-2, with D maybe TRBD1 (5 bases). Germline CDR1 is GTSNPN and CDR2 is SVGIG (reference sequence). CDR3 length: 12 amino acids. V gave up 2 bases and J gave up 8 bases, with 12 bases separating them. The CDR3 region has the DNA TGTGCCTGGAGTTACGGAGGGGCCGGCTACACCTTC. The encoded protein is CAWSYGGAGYTF.

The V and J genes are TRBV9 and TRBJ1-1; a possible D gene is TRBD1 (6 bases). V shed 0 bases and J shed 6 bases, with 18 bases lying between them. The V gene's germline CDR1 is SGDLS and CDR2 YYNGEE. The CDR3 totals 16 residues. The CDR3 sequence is CASSVVSRGGGAEAFF. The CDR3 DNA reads TGTGCCAGCAGCGTAGTGTCGAGGGGGGGAGGCGCTGAAGCTTTCTTT. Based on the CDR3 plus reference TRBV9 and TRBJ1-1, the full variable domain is DSGVTQTPKHLITATGQRVTLRCSPRSGDLSVYWYQQSLDQGLQFLIQYYNGEERAKGNILERFSAQQFPDLHSELNLSSLELGDSALYFCASSVVSRGGGAEAFFGQGTRLTVV.

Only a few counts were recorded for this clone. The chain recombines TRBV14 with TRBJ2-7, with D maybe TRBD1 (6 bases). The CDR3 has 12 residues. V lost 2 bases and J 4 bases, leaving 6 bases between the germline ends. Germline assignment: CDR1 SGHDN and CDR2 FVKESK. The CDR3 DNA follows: TGTGCCAGCAGCCAACAGGGGTACGAGCAGTACTTC. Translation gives CASSQQGYEQYF.

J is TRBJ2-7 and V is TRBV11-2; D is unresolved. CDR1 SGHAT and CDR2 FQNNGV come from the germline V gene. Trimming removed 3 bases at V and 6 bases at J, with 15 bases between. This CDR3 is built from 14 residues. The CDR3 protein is CASSFERVSLEQYF. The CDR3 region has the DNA TGTGCCAGCAGCTTTGAGCGCGTCTCCCTCGAGCAGTACTTC.

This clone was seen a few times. The CDR3 reads CASSLVSTGIGSGYTF. CDR3 sequence (DNA): TGTGCCAGCAGTTTGGTCTCTACAGGGATAGGGAGTGGCTACACCTTC. The rearrangement joins TRBV28 to TRBJ1-2, with D tentatively TRBD1 (6 bases). From germline, CDR1 is MDHEN and CDR2 SYDVKM. V lost 3 bases, J lost 7 bases, and 21 bases lay in between. The CDR3 length is 16 residues.

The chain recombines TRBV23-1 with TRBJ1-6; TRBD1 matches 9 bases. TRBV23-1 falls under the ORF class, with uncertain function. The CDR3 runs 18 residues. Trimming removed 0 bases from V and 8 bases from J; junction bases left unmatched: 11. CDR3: CASSQSSGQGLFYSPLHF. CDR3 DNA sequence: TGCGCCAGCAGTCAATCCTCGGGACAGGGTTTATTCTATTCACCCCTCCACTTT.

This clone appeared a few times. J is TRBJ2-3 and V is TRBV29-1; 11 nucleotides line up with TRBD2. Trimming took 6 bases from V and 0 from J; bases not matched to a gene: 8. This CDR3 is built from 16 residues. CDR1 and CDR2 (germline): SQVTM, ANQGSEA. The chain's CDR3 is CSVKLGLADSTDTQYF. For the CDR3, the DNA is TGCAGCGTCAAGTTGGGACTAGCGGATAGCACAGATACGCAGTATTTT.

The CDR3 nucleotides are TGTGCCTGGAGTGTAATGGGGCTTGGCTACACCTTC. Its translation is CAWSVMGLGYTF. J is TRBJ1-2 and V is TRBV30; a weak D match, TRBD1 (5 bases). The CDR3 consists of 12 residues. Trimming took off 0 bases at V and 7 bases at J, with 9 bases between the two ends. Germline CDR1 reads GTSNPN; CDR2 reads SVGIG (reference sequence).

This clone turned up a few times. The CDR3 DNA follows: TGTGCCACCAGCAGAGGGGGGAGGGCCCACGAGCAGTACTTC. Amino acid sequence: CATSRGGRAHEQYF. V gene TRBV15 combines with J gene TRBJ2-7; TRBD2 matches at 7 bases. Germline V gene sequence: CDR1 LNHNV, CDR2 YYDKDF (reference sequence). The CDR3 is 14 amino acids. Losses at the gene ends were 1 base for V and 5 bases for J; bases not matched to a gene: 5.

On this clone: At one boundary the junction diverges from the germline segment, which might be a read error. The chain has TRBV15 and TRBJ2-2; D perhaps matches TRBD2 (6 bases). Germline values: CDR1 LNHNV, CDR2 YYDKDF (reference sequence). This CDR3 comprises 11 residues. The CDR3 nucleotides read TGTGCCACCAGCGGCGGGGCCCCCGTTTATTTT. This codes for CATSGGAPVYF.

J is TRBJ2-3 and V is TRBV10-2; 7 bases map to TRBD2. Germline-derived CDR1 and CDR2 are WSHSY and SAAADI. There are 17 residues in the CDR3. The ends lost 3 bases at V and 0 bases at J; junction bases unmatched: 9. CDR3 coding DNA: TGCGCCAGCAGTGACAACTCCGGGACTACCAGCACAGATACGCAGTATTTT. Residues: CASSDNSGTTSTDTQYF.

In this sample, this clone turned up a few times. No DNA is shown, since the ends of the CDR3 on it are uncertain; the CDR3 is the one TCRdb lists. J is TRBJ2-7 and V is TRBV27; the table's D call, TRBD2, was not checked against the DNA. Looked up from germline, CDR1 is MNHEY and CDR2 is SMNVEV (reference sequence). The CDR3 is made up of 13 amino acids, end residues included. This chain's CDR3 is CASSSSRYYEQYF.

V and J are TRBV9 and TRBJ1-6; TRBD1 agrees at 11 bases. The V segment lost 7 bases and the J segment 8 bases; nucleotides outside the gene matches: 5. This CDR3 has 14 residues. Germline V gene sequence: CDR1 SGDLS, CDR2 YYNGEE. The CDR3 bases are TGTGCCAGCGGGGGACAGGGGGTATATTCACCCCTCCACTTT. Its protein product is CASGGQGVYSPLHF. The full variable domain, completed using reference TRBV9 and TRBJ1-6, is DSGVTQTPKHLITATGQRVTLRCSPRSGDLSVYWYQQSLDQGLQFLIQYYNGEERAKGNILERFSAQQFPDLHSELNLSSLELGDSALYFCASGGQGVYSPLHFGNGTRLTVT.

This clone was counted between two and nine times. DNA for the CDR3: TGTGCCATCAGTGAACAGGGGTCTAATTCACCCCTCCACTTT. It codes for CAISEQGSNSPLHF. V usage is TRBV10-3 and J usage is TRBJ1-6, with 7 bases fitting TRBD1. The V and J ends lost 3 bases and 6 bases, in that order; junction bases with no gene match: 2. Germline CDR1 is ENHRY and CDR2 is SYGVKD. This CDR3 is 14 amino acids long.